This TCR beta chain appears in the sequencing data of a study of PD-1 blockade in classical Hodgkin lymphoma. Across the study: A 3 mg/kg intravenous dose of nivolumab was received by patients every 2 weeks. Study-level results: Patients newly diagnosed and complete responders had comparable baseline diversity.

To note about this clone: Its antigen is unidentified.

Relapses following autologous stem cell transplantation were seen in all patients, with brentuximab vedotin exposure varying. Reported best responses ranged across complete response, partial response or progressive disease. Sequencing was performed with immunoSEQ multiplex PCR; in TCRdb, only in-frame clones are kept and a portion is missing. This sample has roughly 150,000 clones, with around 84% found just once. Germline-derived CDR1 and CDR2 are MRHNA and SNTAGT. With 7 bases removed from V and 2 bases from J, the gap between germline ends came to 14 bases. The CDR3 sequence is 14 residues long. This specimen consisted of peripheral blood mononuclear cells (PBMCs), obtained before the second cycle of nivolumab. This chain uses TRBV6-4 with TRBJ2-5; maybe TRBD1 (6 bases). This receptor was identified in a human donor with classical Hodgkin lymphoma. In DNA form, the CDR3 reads TGTGCCAGCATAGTTACAGGGCCGCAAGAGACCCAGTACTTC. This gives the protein CASIVTGPQETQYF.